Listed below are T cell receptor beta chains from one sample, sequenced in a study of blood T cell repertoires in COVID-19. Clones were read by immunoSEQ multiplex PCR, and TCRdb kept only the in-frame ones, dropping some. This table has 250,000 to 300,000 clones, 88% appearing once. What was sequenced was PBMCs or T cells enriched from blood (not recorded which). Receptor source: a woman aged 25-40 years who had recovered from COVID-19. CDR3s include the opening cysteine and the closing phenylalanine or tryptophan. The order of the fields is CDR3 protein, CDR3 DNA, D gene, J gene, clone size, V gene. A D gene is named only where the DNA matches it firmly. Size is stated for part of the rows, as once, few or many counts, or as a class when the clone is expanded.

cdr3_aa: CAWSGGSYNEQFF
cdr3_nt: TGTGCCTGGAGCGGGGGTTCCTACAATGAGCAGTTCTTC
d_call: NA
j_call: TRBJ2-1
clone_size: NA
v_call: TRBV30

cdr3_aa: CASSLRGGGAYNEQFF
cdr3_nt: TGTGCCAGCAGCTTACGAGGCGGGGGTGCCTACAATGAGCAGTTCTTC
d_call: TRBD2
j_call: TRBJ2-1
clone_size: once
v_call: TRBV7-2

cdr3_aa: CASSLGGPNEKLFF
cdr3_nt: TGTGCCAGCAGCTTAGGGGGCCCTAATGAAAAACTGTTTTTT
d_call: NA
j_call: TRBJ1-4
clone_size: NA
v_call: TRBV7-9

cdr3_aa: CASSSRTEPPTHEQYF
cdr3_nt: TGTGCCAGTAGTAGCCGAACAGAGCCACCTACCCACGAGCAGTACTTC
d_call: NA
j_call: TRBJ2-7
clone_size: NA
v_call: TRBV19

cdr3_aa: CASSPGQEDTGELFF
cdr3_nt: TGCGCCAGCAGCCCCGGACAGGAAGACACCGGGGAGCTGTTTTTT
d_call: TRBD1
j_call: TRBJ2-2
clone_size: NA
v_call: TRBV5-1

cdr3_aa: CASSWAKLAGASTDTQYF
cdr3_nt: TGTGCCAGCAGTTGGGCCAAACTAGCGGGCGCTAGCACAGATACGCAGTATTTT
d_call: TRBD2
j_call: TRBJ2-3
clone_size: NA
v_call: TRBV28

cdr3_aa: CASSFGGGYNEQFF
cdr3_nt: TGTGCCAGCAGTTTTGGGGGCGGGTACAATGAGCAGTTCTTC
d_call: NA
j_call: TRBJ2-1
clone_size: NA
v_call: TRBV7-2

cdr3_aa: CAISESHGLPYGYTF
cdr3_nt: TGTGCCATCAGTGAGTCACATGGACTTCCCTATGGCTACACCTTC
d_call: NA
j_call: TRBJ1-2
clone_size: NA
v_call: TRBV10-3

cdr3_aa: CASSDEAALPRNEQFF
cdr3_nt: TGTGCCAGCAGTGACGAAGCGGCCCTACCCAGGAATGAGCAGTTCTTC
d_call: NA
j_call: TRBJ2-1
clone_size: NA
v_call: TRBV6-1

cdr3_aa: CASSVYYEQYF
cdr3_nt: TGTGCCAGCAGCGTTTACTACGAGCAGTACTTC
d_call: NA
j_call: TRBJ2-7
clone_size: NA
v_call: TRBV7-2

cdr3_aa: CASSRSTGHPNEKLFF
cdr3_nt: TGTGCCAGCAGCAGAAGTACGGGACACCCCAATGAAAAACTGTTTTTT
d_call: NA
j_call: TRBJ1-4
clone_size: NA
v_call: TRBV9

cdr3_aa: CAISELYGGYEQYF
cdr3_nt: TGTGCCATCAGTGAGCTTTACGGGGGGTACGAGCAGTACTTC
d_call: TRBD2
j_call: TRBJ2-7
clone_size: NA
v_call: TRBV10-3

cdr3_aa: CASKRTSEYEQFF
cdr3_nt: TGTGCCAGTAAGAGGACTAGCGAGTATGAGCAGTTCTTC
d_call: TRBD2
j_call: TRBJ2-1
clone_size: once
v_call: TRBV19

cdr3_aa: CASSRTGTGDSTDTQYF
cdr3_nt: TGCGCCAGCAGCAGGACCGGGACAGGGGACAGCACAGATACGCAGTATTTT
d_call: TRBD1
j_call: TRBJ2-3
clone_size: NA
v_call: TRBV5-1

cdr3_aa: CAWRGSGASYEQYF
cdr3_nt: TGTGCCTGGAGGGGCAGCGGAGCTTCCTACGAGCAGTACTTC
d_call: NA
j_call: TRBJ2-7
clone_size: NA
v_call: TRBV30

cdr3_aa: CAWSVIMTGEAFF
cdr3_nt: TGTGCCTGGAGTGTTATAATGACAGGAGAAGCTTTCTTT
d_call: NA
j_call: TRBJ1-1
clone_size: NA
v_call: TRBV30

cdr3_aa: CATSDHWTGASYEQYF
cdr3_nt: TGTGCCACCAGTGACCACTGGACAGGGGCGTCCTACGAGCAGTACTTC
d_call: TRBD1
j_call: TRBJ2-7
clone_size: NA
v_call: TRBV24-1

cdr3_aa: CASSPGIQETQYF
cdr3_nt: TGTGCCAGCTCACCGGGCATCCAAGAGACCCAGTACTTC
d_call: NA
j_call: TRBJ2-5
clone_size: NA
v_call: TRBV18

cdr3_aa: CASSSGLEAFF
cdr3_nt: TGTGCCAGCAGCAGCGGTCTCGAAGCTTTCTTT
d_call: NA
j_call: TRBJ1-1
clone_size: NA
v_call: TRBV11-3

cdr3_aa: CASSLVGTGSGELFF
cdr3_nt: TGCGCCAGCAGCTTGGTGGGAACAGGGTCCGGGGAGCTGTTTTTT
d_call: NA
j_call: TRBJ2-2
clone_size: NA
v_call: TRBV5-1

cdr3_aa: CASSLTAGVGAGYYGYTF
cdr3_nt: TGTGCCAGCAGCTTAACGGCGGGGGTCGGGGCTGGCTACTATGGCTACACCTTC
d_call: NA
j_call: TRBJ1-2
clone_size: NA
v_call: TRBV7-9

cdr3_aa: CASSFWELAGDTGELFF
cdr3_nt: TGTGCCAGCAGCTTTTGGGAGCTAGCGGGAGACACCGGGGAGCTGTTTTTT
d_call: TRBD2
j_call: TRBJ2-2
clone_size: NA
v_call: TRBV5-8

cdr3_aa: CASSEAVSNSPLHF
cdr3_nt: TGTGCCAGCAGTGAAGCCGTCTCAAATTCACCCCTCCACTTT
d_call: NA
j_call: TRBJ1-6
clone_size: NA
v_call: TRBV6-4

cdr3_aa: CASSVAVETGGVYF
cdr3_nt: TGTGCCAGCAGCGTAGCAGTCGAGACAGGGGGCGTCTACTTC
d_call: TRBD1
j_call: TRBJ2-7
clone_size: NA
v_call: TRBV9

cdr3_aa: CASSPGRGRLHGYTF
cdr3_nt: TGTGCCAGCAGCCCCGGAAGGGGGCGGTTGCATGGCTACACCTTC
d_call: TRBD1
j_call: TRBJ1-2
clone_size: NA
v_call: TRBV5-8

cdr3_aa: CASSRGPPVYEQYF
cdr3_nt: TGTGCCAGCAGCAGGGGCCCACCCGTCTACGAGCAGTACTTC
d_call: NA
j_call: TRBJ2-7
clone_size: NA
v_call: TRBV27

cdr3_aa: CAIGQPNQPQHF
cdr3_nt: TGTGCCATCGGACAGCCTAATCAGCCCCAGCATTTT
d_call: NA
j_call: TRBJ1-5
clone_size: NA
v_call: TRBV10-3

cdr3_aa: CASREAGGPRYEQYF
cdr3_nt: TGTGCCAGCAGGGAAGCGGGAGGGCCGAGATACGAGCAGTACTTC
d_call: TRBD2
j_call: TRBJ2-7
clone_size: once
v_call: TRBV2

cdr3_aa: CASSLITLNYGYTF
cdr3_nt: TGTGCCAGCAGCTTAATAACACTAAACTATGGCTACACCTTC
d_call: NA
j_call: TRBJ1-2
clone_size: NA
v_call: TRBV7-9

cdr3_aa: CASSLSPLELAGELNEQFF
cdr3_nt: TGTGCCAGCAGCTTATCCCCCCTAGAACTAGCGGGGGAATTAAATGAGCAGTTCTTC
d_call: TRBD2
j_call: TRBJ2-1
clone_size: NA
v_call: TRBV11-2

cdr3_aa: CASSQVPAENNEQFF
cdr3_nt: TGTGCCAGCAGCCAAGTGCCAGCGGAGAACAATGAGCAGTTCTTC
d_call: NA
j_call: TRBJ2-1
clone_size: NA
v_call: TRBV3-1/TRBV3-2

cdr3_aa: CASSVYAGQGYEQYF
cdr3_nt: TGTGCCAGCAGCGTATACGCCGGACAGGGTTACGAGCAGTACTTC
d_call: TRBD1
j_call: TRBJ2-7
clone_size: NA
v_call: TRBV9

cdr3_aa: CASSLAGQGGSTIYF
cdr3_nt: TGCGCCAGCAGCTTGGCTGGACAGGGGGGCAGCACCATATATTTT
d_call: TRBD1
j_call: TRBJ1-3
clone_size: once
v_call: TRBV5-1

cdr3_aa: CASSQGWNDRVGAFF
cdr3_nt: TGCGCCAGCAGCCAGGGCTGGAACGACAGGGTAGGAGCTTTCTTT
d_call: TRBD1
j_call: TRBJ1-1
clone_size: NA
v_call: TRBV4-3

cdr3_aa: CASSLGEYQETQYF
cdr3_nt: TGTGCCAGCAGCTTAGGAGAGTACCAAGAGACCCAGTACTTC
d_call: NA
j_call: TRBJ2-5
clone_size: NA
v_call: TRBV7-9

cdr3_aa: CASSPMTGTNTEAFF
cdr3_nt: TGTGCCAGCTCACCTATGACAGGGACGAACACTGAAGCTTTCTTT
d_call: TRBD1
j_call: TRBJ1-1
clone_size: NA
v_call: TRBV18

cdr3_aa: CSVAGGTGELFF
cdr3_nt: TGCAGCGTTGCCGGGGGCACCGGGGAGCTGTTTTTT
d_call: NA
j_call: TRBJ2-2
clone_size: NA
v_call: TRBV29-1

cdr3_aa: CASSSLIGGAEAFF
cdr3_nt: TGTGCCAGCAGTTCCCTGATAGGGGGTGCGGAAGCTTTCTTT
d_call: NA
j_call: TRBJ1-1
clone_size: once
v_call: TRBV28

cdr3_aa: CASSSKQAGRDQNEQFF
cdr3_nt: TGTGCCAGCAGCTCAAAGCAAGCGGGAAGGGATCAAAATGAGCAGTTCTTC
d_call: TRBD2
j_call: TRBJ2-1
clone_size: NA
v_call: TRBV7-6

cdr3_aa: CASSEAGVQSYEQYF
cdr3_nt: TGTGCCAGCAGTGAAGCAGGGGTTCAGTCCTACGAGCAGTACTTC
d_call: NA
j_call: TRBJ2-7
clone_size: NA
v_call: TRBV2

cdr3_aa: CASSYRQDVNQPQHF
cdr3_nt: TGTGCCAGCAGTTATCGACAGGACGTCAATCAGCCCCAGCATTTT
d_call: NA
j_call: TRBJ1-5
clone_size: NA
v_call: TRBV6-5

cdr3_aa: CASSFREGGTEAFF
cdr3_nt: TGTGCCAGCAGCTTCAGGGAAGGGGGCACTGAAGCTTTCTTT
d_call: NA
j_call: TRBJ1-1
clone_size: NA
v_call: TRBV7-9

cdr3_aa: CASSNRGRETQYF
cdr3_nt: TGTGCCAGCAGCAACAGGGGAAGGGAGACCCAGTACTTC
d_call: TRBD1
j_call: TRBJ2-5
clone_size: NA
v_call: TRBV6-5

cdr3_aa: CASSPDRESPLHF
cdr3_nt: TGCGCCAGCAGCCCCGACAGGGAGTCACCCCTCCACTTT
d_call: TRBD1
j_call: TRBJ1-6
clone_size: NA
v_call: TRBV5-1

cdr3_aa: CASSLLIGAAVYNEQFF
cdr3_nt: TGTGCCAGCAGCCTTCTCATAGGGGCGGCCGTCTACAATGAGCAGTTCTTC
d_call: NA
j_call: TRBJ2-1
clone_size: few
v_call: TRBV7-9

cdr3_aa: CASSLPLWTEPTAGVNEQFF
cdr3_nt: TGTGCCAGCAGTTTACCTCTCTGGACAGAACCCACCGCGGGGGTTAATGAGCAGTTCTTC
d_call: NA
j_call: TRBJ2-1
clone_size: once
v_call: TRBV28

cdr3_aa: CASSLTGWRTEAFF
cdr3_nt: TGTGCCAGCAGTTTGACAGGGTGGCGGACTGAAGCTTTCTTT
d_call: TRBD1
j_call: TRBJ1-1
clone_size: NA
v_call: TRBV28

cdr3_aa: CASSPSRGEFSGELFF
cdr3_nt: TGTGCCAGCAGTCCCAGCCGGGGGGAATTCTCCGGGGAGCTGTTTTTT
d_call: TRBD2
j_call: TRBJ2-2
clone_size: NA
v_call: TRBV27

cdr3_aa: CASNPTGSSYNEQFF
cdr3_nt: TGTGCCAGTAACCCGACAGGGAGCTCCTACAATGAGCAGTTCTTC
d_call: TRBD1
j_call: TRBJ2-1
clone_size: NA
v_call: TRBV19

cdr3_aa: CASRPTVGGYNSPLHF
cdr3_nt: TGTGCCAGCAGGCCCACGGTGGGCGGGTATAATTCACCCCTCCACTTT
d_call: NA
j_call: TRBJ1-6
clone_size: NA
v_call: TRBV7-2